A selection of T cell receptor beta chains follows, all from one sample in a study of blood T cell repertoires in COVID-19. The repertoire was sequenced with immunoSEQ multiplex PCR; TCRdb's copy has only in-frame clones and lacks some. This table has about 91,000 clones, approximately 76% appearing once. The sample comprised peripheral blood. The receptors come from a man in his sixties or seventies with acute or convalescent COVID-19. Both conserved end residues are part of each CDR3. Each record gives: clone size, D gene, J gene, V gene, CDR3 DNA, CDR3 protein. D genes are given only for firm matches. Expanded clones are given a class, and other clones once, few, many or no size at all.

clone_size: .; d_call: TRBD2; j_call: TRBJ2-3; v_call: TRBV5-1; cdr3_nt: TGCGCCAGCAGCTTGAGCGCGGGGGAGGCAGATACGCAGTATTTT; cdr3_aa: CASSLSAGEADTQYF
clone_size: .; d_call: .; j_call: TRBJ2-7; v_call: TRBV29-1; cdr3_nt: TGCAGCGCTAACAGGGAAGGGGTTTACGAGCAGTACTTC; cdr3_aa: CSANREGVYEQYF
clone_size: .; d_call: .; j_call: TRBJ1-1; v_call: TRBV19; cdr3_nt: TGTGCCAGTAGTACGGGACTGGGGCTACGCGCTGAAGCTTTCTTT; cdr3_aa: CASSTGLGLRAEAFF
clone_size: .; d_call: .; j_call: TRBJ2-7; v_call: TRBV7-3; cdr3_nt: TGTGCCAGCAGCCCCGGGACTGTTTACGAGCAGTACTTC; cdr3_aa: CASSPGTVYEQYF
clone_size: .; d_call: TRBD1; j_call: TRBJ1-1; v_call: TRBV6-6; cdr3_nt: TGTGCCAGCAGGGGGGGACAGGGGGAAGGGACTGAAGCTTTCTTT; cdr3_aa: CASRGGQGEGTEAFF
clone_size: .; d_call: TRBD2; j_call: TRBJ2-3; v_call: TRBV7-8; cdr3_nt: TGTGCCAGCAGCTTAGTAGCGGGGGGGTGGGATACGCAGTATTTT; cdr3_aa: CASSLVAGGWDTQYF
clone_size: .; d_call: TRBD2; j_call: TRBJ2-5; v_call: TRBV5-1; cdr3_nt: TGCGCCAGCAGCTTGGATGGTACGGGGGGGCCATTGGGAGAGACCCAGTACTTC; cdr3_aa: CASSLDGTGGPLGETQYF
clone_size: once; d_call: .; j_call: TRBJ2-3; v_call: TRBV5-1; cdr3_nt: TGCGCCAGCAGCTTGTTGGCAGGGCGGACAGATACGCAGTATTTT; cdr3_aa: CASSLLAGRTDTQYF
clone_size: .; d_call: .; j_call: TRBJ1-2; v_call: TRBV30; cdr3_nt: TGTGCCTGTACAGGGAACTATGGCTACACCTTC; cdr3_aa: CACTGNYGYTF
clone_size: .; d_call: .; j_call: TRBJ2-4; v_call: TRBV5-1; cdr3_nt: TGCGCCAGCAGCTCATTAGCTGGAGCCAAAAACATTCAGTACTTC; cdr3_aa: CASSSLAGAKNIQYF
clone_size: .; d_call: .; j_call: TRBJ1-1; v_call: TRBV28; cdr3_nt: TGTGCCAGCAGCTTTACAGGGACCACTGAAGCTTTCTTT; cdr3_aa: CASSFTGTTEAFF
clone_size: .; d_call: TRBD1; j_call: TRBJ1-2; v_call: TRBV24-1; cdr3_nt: TGTGCCACCAGTGACCCCGGGACAGCAAGAGGCTACACCTTC; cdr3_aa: CATSDPGTARGYTF
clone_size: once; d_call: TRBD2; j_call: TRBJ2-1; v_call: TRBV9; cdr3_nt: TGTGCCAGCAGCGTCACTCCGGGACTAGCGGGAGGTTTTATGCAGTTCTTC; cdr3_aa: CASSVTPGLAGGFMQFF
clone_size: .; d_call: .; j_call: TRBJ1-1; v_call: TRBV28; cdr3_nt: TGTGCCAGCAGTCCAATCGCGGGGGTGAACACTGAAGCTTTCTTT; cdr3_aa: CASSPIAGVNTEAFF
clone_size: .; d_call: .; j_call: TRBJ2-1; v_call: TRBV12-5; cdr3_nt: TGTGCTAGTGGCCGGCGGGACAGCCAACAGTTCTTC; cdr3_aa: CASGRRDSQQFF
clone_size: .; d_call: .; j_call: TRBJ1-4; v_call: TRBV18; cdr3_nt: TGTGCCAGCCGCCCTGCAACCACATCGGGTGAAAAACTGTTTTTT; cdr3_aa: CASRPATTSGEKLFF
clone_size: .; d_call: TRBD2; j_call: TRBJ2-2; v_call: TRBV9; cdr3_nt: TGTGCCAGCAGCGCCTTAGCGGGGGGGCATACCGGGGAGCTGTTTTTT; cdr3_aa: CASSALAGGHTGELFF
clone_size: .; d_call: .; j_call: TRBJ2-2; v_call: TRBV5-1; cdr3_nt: TGCGCCAGCAGCTCCTTACAGGGAGTCCCCGGGGAGCTGTTTTTT; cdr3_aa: CASSSLQGVPGELFF
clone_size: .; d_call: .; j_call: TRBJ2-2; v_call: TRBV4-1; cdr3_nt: TGCGCCAGCAGCCAGTCCCACCGACACGGGGAGCTGTTTTTT; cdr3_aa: CASSQSHRHGELFF
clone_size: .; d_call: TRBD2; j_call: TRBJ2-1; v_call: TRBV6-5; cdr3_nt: TGTGCCAGCACCGATAGCGGGAGCAGGAATGAGCAGTTCTTC; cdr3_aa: CASTDSGSRNEQFF
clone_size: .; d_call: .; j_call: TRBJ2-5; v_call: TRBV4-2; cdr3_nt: TGTGCCAGCAGCCAAGAAAGGGTAGCGGGGACAGGGCTCGGAGAGACCCAGTACTTC; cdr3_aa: CASSQERVAGTGLGETQYF
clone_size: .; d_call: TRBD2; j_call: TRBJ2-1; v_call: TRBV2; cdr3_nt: TGTGCCAGCAGTAAAACTACCGGGACTAGGGGTTATGAGCAGTTCTTC; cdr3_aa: CASSKTTGTRGYEQFF
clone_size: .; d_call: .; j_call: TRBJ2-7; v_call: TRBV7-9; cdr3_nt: TGTGCCAGCAGCTTAGTGGGACAAGTCTACGAGCAGTACTTC; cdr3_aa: CASSLVGQVYEQYF
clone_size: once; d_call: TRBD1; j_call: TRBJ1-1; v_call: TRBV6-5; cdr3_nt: TGTGCCAGCAGTTACTCCGGGACAGGGGGAACTGAAGCTTTCTTT; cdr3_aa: CASSYSGTGGTEAFF
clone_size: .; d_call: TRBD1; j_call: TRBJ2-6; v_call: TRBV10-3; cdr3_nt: TGTGCCATCAGTGCGACAGGGGTAGGGGCCAACGTCCTGACTTTC; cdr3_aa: CAISATGVGANVLTF
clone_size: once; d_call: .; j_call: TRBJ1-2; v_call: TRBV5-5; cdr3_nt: TGTGCCAGCAGCTTTTGGACGGGAGATGGCTACACCTTC; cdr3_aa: CASSFWTGDGYTF
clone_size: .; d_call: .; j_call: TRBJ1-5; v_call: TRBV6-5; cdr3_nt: TGTGCCAGCTCTTCAGGGGAGTTGTGGCAGCCCCAGCATTTT; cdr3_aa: CASSSGELWQPQHF
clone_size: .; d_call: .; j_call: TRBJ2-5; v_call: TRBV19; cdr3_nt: TGTGCCAGTAGTATATATGGCGGGACCTTCGAAGAGACCCAGTACTTC; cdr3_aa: CASSIYGGTFEETQYF
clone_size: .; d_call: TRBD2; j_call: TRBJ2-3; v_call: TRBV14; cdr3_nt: TGTGCCAGCAGCTCTAGCGGGAGGGCCCGGGATACGCAGTATTTT; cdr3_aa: CASSSSGRARDTQYF
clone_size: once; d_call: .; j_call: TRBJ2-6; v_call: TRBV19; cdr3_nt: TGTGCCAGTAGTATAGTTCCCGGGTCTGGGGCCAACGTCCTGACTTTC; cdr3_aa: CASSIVPGSGANVLTF
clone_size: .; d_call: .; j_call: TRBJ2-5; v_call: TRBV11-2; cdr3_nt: TGTGCCAGCAGTTCAGAGGGGGGGCTGAGGGAGACCCAGTACTTC; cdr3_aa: CASSSEGGLRETQYF
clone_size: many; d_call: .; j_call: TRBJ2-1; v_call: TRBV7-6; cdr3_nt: TGTGCCAGCAGCTTTGGGACAACTTCCGATGAGCAGTTCTTC; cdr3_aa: CASSFGTTSDEQFF
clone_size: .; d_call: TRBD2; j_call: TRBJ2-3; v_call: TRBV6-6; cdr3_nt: TGTGCCAGCCAAAGGACTAGCGGGGGGGCTACAGATACGCAGTATTTT; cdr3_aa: CASQRTSGGATDTQYF
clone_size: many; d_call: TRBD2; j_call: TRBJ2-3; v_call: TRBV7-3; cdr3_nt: TGTGCCAGCAGCCTACTGGGAGGGGACACAGATACGCAGTATTTT; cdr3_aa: CASSLLGGDTDTQYF
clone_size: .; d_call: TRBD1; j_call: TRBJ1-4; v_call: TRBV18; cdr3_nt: TGTGCCAGCTCACTACAGGGGGCAGCTAATGAAAAACTGTTTTTT; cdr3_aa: CASSLQGAANEKLFF
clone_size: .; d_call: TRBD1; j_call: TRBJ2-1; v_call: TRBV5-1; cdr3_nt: TGCGCCAGCAGCTTCTTAGCCCCGACAGGGCCAACCTACAATGAGCAGTTCTTC; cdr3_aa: CASSFLAPTGPTYNEQFF
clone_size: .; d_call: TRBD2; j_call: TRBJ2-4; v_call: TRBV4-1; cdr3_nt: TGCGCCAGCAGCCAAGAATGGCGGGGGGTTTCCAAAAACATTCAGTACTTC; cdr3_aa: CASSQEWRGVSKNIQYF
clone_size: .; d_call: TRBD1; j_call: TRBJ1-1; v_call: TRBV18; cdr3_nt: TGTGCCAGCTCACCCACAGGGGGCACCGACACTGAAGCTTTCTTT; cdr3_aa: CASSPTGGTDTEAFF
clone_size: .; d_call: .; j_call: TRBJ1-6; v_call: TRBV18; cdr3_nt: TGTGCCAGCTCACCGGAGGGAAGCTCACCCCTCCACTTT; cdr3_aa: CASSPEGSSPLHF
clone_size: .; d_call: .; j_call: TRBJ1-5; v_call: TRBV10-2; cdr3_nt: TGCGCCAGCAGTGAGTCGGAACAGTATCAGCCCCAGCATTTT; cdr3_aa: CASSESEQYQPQHF
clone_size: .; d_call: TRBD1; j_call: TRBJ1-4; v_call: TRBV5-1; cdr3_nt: TGCGCCAGCAGCACCTCAGGGGGCCATGAAAAACTGTTTTTT; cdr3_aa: CASSTSGGHEKLFF
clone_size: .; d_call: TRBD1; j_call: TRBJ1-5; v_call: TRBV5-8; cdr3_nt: TGTGCCAGCAGCCCCGACAGGGGGGGTACCTATAGCAATCAGCCCCAGCATTTT; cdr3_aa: CASSPDRGGTYSNQPQHF
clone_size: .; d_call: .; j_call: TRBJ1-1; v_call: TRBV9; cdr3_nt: TGTGCCAGCAGTTACACAGTGGACACTGAAGCTTTCTTT; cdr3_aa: CASSYTVDTEAFF
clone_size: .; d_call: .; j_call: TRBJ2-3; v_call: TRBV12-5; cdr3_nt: TGTGCTAGTGTCGCGGGGACTGGCACAGATACGCAGTATTTT; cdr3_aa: CASVAGTGTDTQYF
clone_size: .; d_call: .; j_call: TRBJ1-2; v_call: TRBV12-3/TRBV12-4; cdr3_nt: TGTGCCAGCAGCCGACAGCTAAACTATGGCTACACCTTC; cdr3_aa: CASSRQLNYGYTF
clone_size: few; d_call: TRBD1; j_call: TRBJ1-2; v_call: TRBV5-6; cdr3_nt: TGTGCCAGCAGCCCCCTGGGGACAGATACTAACTATGGCTACACCTTC; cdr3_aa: CASSPLGTDTNYGYTF
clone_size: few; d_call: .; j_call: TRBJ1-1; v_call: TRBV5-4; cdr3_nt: TGTGCCGTACATGTACAGGATCGGAACACTGAAGCTTTCTTT; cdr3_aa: CAVHVQDRNTEAFF
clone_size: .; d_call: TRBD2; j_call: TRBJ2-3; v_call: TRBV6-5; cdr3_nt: TGTGCCAGCAGTTCCAGGGAGGGGATACTAGATACGCAGTATTTT; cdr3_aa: CASSSREGILDTQYF
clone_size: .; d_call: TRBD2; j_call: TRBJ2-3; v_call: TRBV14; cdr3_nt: TGTGCCAGCAGCCAAGCCCGGCTAGCGGGGCCTCTGGATACGCAGTATTTT; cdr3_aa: CASSQARLAGPLDTQYF
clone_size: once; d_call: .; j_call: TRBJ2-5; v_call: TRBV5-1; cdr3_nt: TGCGCCAGCAGCTTGGGGGCCCGGACAAAATTAATTAAAGGGGAGACCCAGTACTTC; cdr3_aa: CASSLGARTKLIKGETQYF
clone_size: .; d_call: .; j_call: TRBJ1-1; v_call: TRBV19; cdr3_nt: TGTGCCAGTAGTATGGCGGGGGGCCGTACTGAAGCTTTCTTT; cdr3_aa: CASSMAGGRTEAFF
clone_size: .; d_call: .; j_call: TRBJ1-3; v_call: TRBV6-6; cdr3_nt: TGTGCCAGCACCAAGTCGGGTTCCGGAAACACCATATATTTT; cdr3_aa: CASTKSGSGNTIYF
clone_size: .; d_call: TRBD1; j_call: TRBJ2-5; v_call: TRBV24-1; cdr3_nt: TGTGCCACCAGTGATTCATCGGACAGGGCAGGGGAGACCCAGTACTTC; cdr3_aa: CATSDSSDRAGETQYF
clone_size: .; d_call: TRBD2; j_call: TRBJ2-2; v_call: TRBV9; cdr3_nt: TGTGCCAGCAGCTCGTACCACGGGGGGACCGGGGAGCTGTTTTTT; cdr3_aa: CASSSYHGGTGELFF
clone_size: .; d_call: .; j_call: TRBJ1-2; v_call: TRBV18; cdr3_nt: TGTGCCAGCTCATCGGCGGGACGGACTAACTATGGCTACACCTTC; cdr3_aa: CASSSAGRTNYGYTF